In this sample, the clone carrying this T cell receptor beta chain turned up once. Its target is not known. The data belong to a study of post-analysis software for immune sequencing data. Study-wide background: Recorded disease courses covered relapsing-remitting, secondary progressive and progressive-relapsing multiple sclerosis. Some patients had no subtype annotation. General observations from the study: Multiple sclerosis patients had significantly lower normalized Chao1 diversity than controls. Co-batched samples clustered tightly together by F measure. Patients had higher frequencies than controls of about five TRBV segments, including TRBV5-6, TRBV5-1 and TRBV20-1.

V dropped 2 bases and J dropped 2 bases, with 11 bases sitting between them. The CDR3 consists of 15 residues. Germline V gene lookup returns CDR1 SGHTA and CDR2 FQGNSA. Incorporated into the TCR beta cDNA libraries were unique molecular identifiers, which served to reduce PCR and sequencing biases. The yield from approximately 1 to 10 million T cells was roughly 500,000 cDNA molecules in total. TCRdb called the PCR reads again in MiXCR, with one record for every CDR3 protein. The table shows hundreds of thousands of distinct CDR3 sequences, with 55% to 60% occurring only once. The chain couples TRBV7-2 to TRBJ2-3, with D uncertain. Sequencing was done on a sample of blood. The clonotype originates from a girl aged 2-10 years with multiple sclerosis. The CDR3, as DNA: TGTGCCAGCAGCTTATGGAAAAGTTCCACAGATACGCAGTATTTT. Amino acid sequence: CASSLWKSSTDTQYF.